Below, 21 T cell receptor beta chains from the same sample are listed, as sequenced in a study of blood T cell repertoires in COVID-19. Method: immunoSEQ multiplex PCR; TCRdb's copy keeps in-frame clones and lacks some. The sample contains around 310,000 clones, around nine tenths of which appear only once. The sample comprised peripheral blood. These receptors were taken from a woman aged 55-70 years with acute or convalescent COVID-19.

The CDR3 reads CASSYGTGVRNGQYF. CDR3 coding DNA: TGTGCCAGCTCCTACGGGACAGGGGTTCGAAATGGGCAGTACTTC. This chain connects TRBV6-6 to TRBJ2-7; 10 positions match TRBD1. This CDR3 has 15 residues. Losses at the gene ends were 8 bases for V and 9 bases for J; bases not matched to a gene: 16. Per germline, CDR1 MNHNY and CDR2 SVGAGI (reference sequence).

The chain combines TRBV30 with TRBJ1-5; TRBD1 might be the D (6 bases). In germline, CDR1 is GTSNPN, CDR2 SVGIG (reference sequence). The CDR3 consists of 15 residues. The V end was cut by 0 bases, the J end by 7 bases, with 16 bases between. As DNA, the CDR3 is TGTGCCTGGAGTGTAACTCGCGGGGGCGGACAGCCCCAGCATTTT. Amino acids: CAWSVTRGGGQPQHF.

The chain carries TRBV10-3 and TRBJ1-4; tentative D call: TRBD1 (5 bases). This CDR3 region has 13 residues. Per germline, CDR1 ENHRY and CDR2 SYGVKD. V was shortened by 6 bases and J by 8 bases, with 13 bases between the two germline ends. The CDR3 DNA follows: TGTGCCATCAGCCTCAAGTCAGGGGAAAAACTGTTTTTT. This sequence encodes CAISLKSGEKLFF.

V usage is TRBV27 and J usage is TRBJ1-1; no clear D gene. Trimming left V 3 bases short and J 3 bases short, with 11 bases between. In germline, CDR1 is MNHEY, CDR2 SMNVEV (reference sequence). This CDR3 is 14 amino acids long. CDR3 DNA: TGTGCCAGCAGTTTGTTCAGTGCGGACACTGAAGCTTTCTTT. It encodes CASSLFSADTEAFF.

This clone was seen only once. The rearrangement links TRBV15 to TRBJ1-4; 9 nucleotides agree with TRBD1. CDR3 length: 16 residues. The germline CDR1 and CDR2 sequences are LNHNV and YYDKDF (reference sequence). The J segment lost 3 bases and the V segment lost 5 bases, leaving 7 bases of the junction unmatched. The CDR3: CATSGLGQGSNEKLFF. The CDR3 DNA reads TGTGCCACCAGCGGATTGGGACAGGGATCTAATGAAAAACTGTTTTTT.

CDR3: CASSFQLAGGTDTQYF. CDR3 bases: TGCGCCAGCAGCTTCCAACTAGCGGGGGGCACAGATACGCAGTATTTT. V is TRBV5-1 and J is TRBJ2-3; 11 positions agree with TRBD2. CDR3 length: 16 amino acids. Germline V gives CDR1 SGHRS, CDR2 YFSETQ. J was trimmed by 1 base and V by 2 bases; bases with no gene match: 3.

This chain links TRBV7-2 with TRBJ2-3; 12 nucleotides align to TRBD2. The length of the CDR3 is 16 residues. Germline V lookup: CDR1 SGHTA, CDR2 FQGNSA. V shed 5 bases and J 4 bases; nucleotides not matched to a gene: 7. CDR3 protein: CASSETTSGSADTQYF. The DNA for the CDR3 is TGTGCCAGCAGCGAAACGACTAGCGGGAGTGCAGATACGCAGTATTTT.

V usage is TRBV28 and J usage is TRBJ1-4, with D maybe TRBD1 (6 bases). In germline, CDR1 is MDHEN, CDR2 SYDVKM. The length of the CDR3 is 15 residues. V lost 7 bases and J lost 8, with 20 bases in between. The CDR3 loop reads CASTKGRGWGEKLFF. The CDR3 DNA reads TGTGCCAGCACTAAAGGCAGGGGCTGGGGGGAAAAACTGTTTTTT.

The chain links TRBV9 to TRBJ2-5, with TRBD2 matching 9 bases. This CDR3 comprises 15 residues. Trimming cost V 0 bases and J 5 bases; bases outside gene matches: 5. Germline CDR1 SGDLS, CDR2 YYNGEE. CDR3 sequence (DNA): TGTGCCAGCAGCGTAGGGCTAGCGGGGATCGAGACCCAGTACTTC. Its translation is CASSVGLAGIETQYF.

The table lists this clone with a few counts. This chain joins TRBV20-1 and TRBJ2-7, with D perhaps TRBD2 (6 bases). CDR3 length: 12 amino acids. Germline V gene data show CDR1 as DFQATT and CDR2 as SNEGSKA (reference sequence). Deletions cut 3 bases from V and 5 bases from J, with 11 bases between. This CDR3 reads CSASIGRHEQYF. The CDR3 DNA sequence: TGCAGTGCTAGTATCGGGAGACACGAGCAGTACTTC.

The rearrangement uses TRBV18 and TRBJ2-7; the D is unclear. Trimming stripped 2 bases from V and 6 bases from J, with 11 bases between. The CDR3 sequence is 13 residues long. Germline CDR1 KGHSH, CDR2 LQKENI. CDR3 loop: CASSPAPGREQYF. CDR3 coding DNA: TGTGCCAGCTCACCAGCCCCTGGCCGCGAGCAGTACTTC.

The V call is TRBV6-5, the J call TRBJ1-4; TRBD1 might be the D (6 bases). The germline gives CDR1 MNHEY, CDR2 SVGAGI. The CDR3 runs to 12 residues. The V end lost 9 bases, the J end lost 7 bases, and 12 bases lay between the germline ends. CDR3 amino acids: CASLQGVEKLFF. The CDR3, as DNA: TGTGCCAGTTTACAGGGAGTTGAAAAACTGTTTTTT.

The genes are TRBV10-3 and TRBJ2-1; 13 nucleotides align to TRBD2. CDR1 ENHRY and CDR2 SYGVKD come from the germline V gene. The CDR3 is 13 amino acids. Losses at the gene ends were 9 bases for V and 13 bases for J; bases not matched to a gene: 9. In DNA form, the CDR3 reads TGTGCCATTGGACTAGCGGGAGCACCTAGCCAGTTCTTC. It yields the protein CAIGLAGAPSQFF.

DNA of the CDR3: TGTGCCAGCTCACCAACAGGGACTAGTTATAATTCACCCCTCCACTTT. Protein: CASSPTGTSYNSPLHF. The chain has TRBV18 and TRBJ1-6; the D gene is possibly TRBD1 (6 bases). The V end lost 2 bases, the J end lost 4 bases, and 12 bases lay between the germline ends. The V gene's germline CDR1 is KGHSH and CDR2 LQKENI. The CDR3 is 16 amino acids.

The rearrangement links TRBV7-2 to TRBJ2-5; D is ambiguous. The CDR3 sequence is 14 residues long. Germline loops: CDR1 SGHTA, CDR2 FQGNSA. V lost 2 bases and J 3 bases, leaving 10 bases between the germline ends. This chain's CDR3 is CASSLLVSEETQYF. Here the CDR3 DNA reads TGTGCCAGCAGCTTACTAGTATCAGAAGAGACCCAGTACTTC.

CDR3 sequence (DNA): TGTGCCAGTAGTATGGACAGCCACTCTGGAAACACCATATATTTT. As protein: CASSMDSHSGNTIYF. The chain uses TRBV19 and TRBJ1-3; perhaps TRBD1 as D (6 bases). This CDR3 is built from 15 residues. Germline assignment: CDR1 LNHDA and CDR2 SQIVND (reference sequence). V gave up 3 bases and J gave up 0 bases, with 9 bases separating them.

V is TRBV7-2 and J is TRBJ1-5, with D maybe TRBD1 (6 bases). Germline CDR1 is SGHTA and CDR2 is FQGNSA. The CDR3 runs 15 residues. V lost 3 bases and J lost 3, with 12 bases in between. The DNA of the CDR3 is TGTGCCAGCAGCTTGTCAGGGGCCAACAATCAGCCCCAGCATTTT. It is translated as CASSLSGANNQPQHF.

V usage is TRBV15 and J usage is TRBJ1-5; TRBD1 aligns across 8 bases. Germline V gene data show CDR1 as LNHNV and CDR2 as YYDKDF (reference sequence). Trimming removed 0 bases from V and 4 bases from J; junction bases left unmatched: 8. The CDR3 length is 17 residues. For the CDR3, the DNA is TGTGCCACCAGCAGAGATTTAGGGACAGGCCTAAATCAGCCCCAGCATTTT. It codes for CATSRDLGTGLNQPQHF.

CDR3 in amino acids: CASSARGDRKNIQYF. In DNA form, the CDR3 reads TGTGCCAGCAGCGCCAGAGGGGACAGGAAAAACATTCAGTACTTC. The chain uses TRBV9 and TRBJ2-4; TRBD1 matches at 8 bases. Germline V gene data show CDR1 as SGDLS and CDR2 as YYNGEE. Trimming cost V 3 bases and J 4 bases; bases outside gene matches: 6. This CDR3 is 15 amino acids long.

The J gene is TRBJ2-2, the V gene TRBV9, with TRBD2 matching 14 bases. The junction had 9 bases not matched to a gene; V was cut back by 4 bases and J by 7 bases. Per germline, CDR1 SGDLS and CDR2 YYNGEE. The CDR3 is 17 residues long. The CDR3, as DNA: TGTGCCAGCAGCCTCAGGGGACTAGCGGGGGCGGGCGGGGAGCTGTTTTTT. Translation: CASSLRGLAGAGGELFF.

This clone is a singleton in its sample. The chain links TRBV20-1 to TRBJ2-7; 9 positions match TRBD1. Germline assignment: CDR1 DFQATT and CDR2 SNEGSKA (reference sequence). Trimming removed 3 bases from V and 3 bases from J; junction bases left unmatched: 6. CDR3 length: 14 amino acids. The CDR3 loop reads CSASSGTGLYEQYF. In nucleotides, the CDR3 is TGCAGTGCTAGTTCCGGGACAGGGCTCTACGAGCAGTACTTC.